The present T cell receptor (beta chain) was sequenced within a study of blood T cell repertoires in COVID-19. Study-wide background: The samples span acute and convalescent COVID-19 from the United States, Italy and Spain. T cells, B-cell-depleted T cells, or PBMCs provided the cDNA or gDNA that served as material.

Germline CDR1 is MRHNA and CDR2 is SNTAGT. The CDR3 contains 14 residues. Trimming cost V 7 bases and J 8 bases; bases outside gene matches: 11. Assay used: immunoSEQ multiplex PCR; TCRdb lists only in-frame clones, some missing. The table includes about 150,000 clones, roughly 87% detected once. Contact with a PCR-confirmed or clinician-diagnosed COVID-19 case occurred within 2 weeks of entry. Material for sequencing was PBMCs or T cells enriched from blood (not recorded which). This rearrangement joins TRBV6-4 to TRBJ2-1, with 7 bases aligning to TRBD2. This sequence was found in a woman aged 40 to 50 who had been exposed to COVID-19. For the CDR3, the DNA is TGTGCCAGCAATATGGAGGGAGGGCCCGATGAGCAGTTCTTC. Protein: CASNMEGGPDEQFF.